The present T cell receptor (beta chain) was sequenced within a study of CD4 T cell repertoires in COVID-19. Study at large: Relabeled CFSE-low cells, IL-2-expanded for approximately 9 days, met spikes from other coronaviruses.

The CDR3 spans 14 residues. CDR1 and CDR2 from the germline V gene are SGHTA and FQGNSA. V lost 5 bases, J lost 6 bases, and 5 bases stayed unmatched. Clones were sequenced by immunoSEQ multiplex PCR, and TCRdb holds only the in-frame ones, with some missing. This sample has under 30,000 clones, with over 90% found just once. No culture step preceded sequencing of the ex vivo isolated memory T cells. The gene calls are TRBV7-2 and TRBJ2-3, with 10 bases aligning to TRBD1. Sequences were derived from circulating follicular helper CD4+ T cells (cTfh) from blood, sampled before the COVID-19 pandemic. The clonotype originates from a human donor who had COVID-19. The chain's CDR3 is CASSKTGGVDTQYF. CDR3 DNA: TGTGCCAGCAGCAAGACAGGGGGCGTTGATACGCAGTATTTT.